This T cell receptor beta chain was sequenced during a study of siplizumab effects on memory and regulatory T cells. TCRdb keeps only in-frame clones here, not all; method: immunoSEQ multiplex PCR. The table lists about 100,000 clones, over 85% of them singletons. This CDR3 region has 15 residues. Germline CDR1 is MNHNS and CDR2 is SASEGT. Trimming pared 2 bases from V and 2 bases from J, leaving 11 bases between. The chain uses TRBV6-1 and TRBJ2-3; possibly TRBD1 for D (5 bases). The sequence derives from a human donor in good health. The sequenced material came from Tregs sorted from blood. This chain's CDR3 is CASSELQGLTDTQYF. The CDR3 DNA is TGTGCCAGCAGTGAACTGCAGGGTCTCACAGATACGCAGTATTTT.